This T cell receptor beta chain originates from a study of blood T cells in healthy people across ages. In the case of this clonotype: Its antigen is unidentified.

Study-level findings and limits: As age increased, TCR beta diversity per million T cells fell in a roughly linear fashion.

PCR was performed a second time for about 7 to 12 cycles using a sample-barcoded 5' primer and a J-beta primer mix. One entry per CDR3 protein, called by TCRdb with MiXCR from the 5' RACE reads. The table shows about 580,000 distinct CDR3 sequences, with more than 45% occurring only once. The study isolated at least 7 million PBMCs from each sample. The V end was cut by 0 bases, the J end by 5 bases, with 10 bases between. There are 14 residues in the CDR3. CDR1 and CDR2 (germline): MNHEY, SVGEGT. This TCR came from an elderly man in good health. The chain uses TRBV6-2 or TRBV6-3 and TRBJ2-5, with a weak D call TRBD2 (6 bases). Sequencing was performed on blood. In nucleotides, the CDR3 is TGTGCCAGCAGTTACTCGGGACTTGGCGAGACCCAGTACTTC. Its protein is CASSYSGLGETQYF.